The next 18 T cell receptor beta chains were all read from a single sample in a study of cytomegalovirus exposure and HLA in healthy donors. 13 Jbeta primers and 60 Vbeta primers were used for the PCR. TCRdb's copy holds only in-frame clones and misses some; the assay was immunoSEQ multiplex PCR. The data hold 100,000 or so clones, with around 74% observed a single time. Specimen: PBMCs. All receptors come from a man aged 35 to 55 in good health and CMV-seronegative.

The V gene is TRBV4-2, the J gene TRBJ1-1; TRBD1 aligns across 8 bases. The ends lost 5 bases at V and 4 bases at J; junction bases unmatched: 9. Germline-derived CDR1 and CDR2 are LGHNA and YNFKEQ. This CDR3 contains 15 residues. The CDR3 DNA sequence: TGTGCCAGCAGCTCCGGGACAGGCTGGGGCACTGAAGCTTTCTTT. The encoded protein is CASSSGTGWGTEAFF.

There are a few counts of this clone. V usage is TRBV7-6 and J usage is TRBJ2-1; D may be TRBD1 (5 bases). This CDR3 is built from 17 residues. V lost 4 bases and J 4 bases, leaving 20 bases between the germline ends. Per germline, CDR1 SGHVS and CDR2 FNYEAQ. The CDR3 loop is CASSSRADNGAYNEQFF. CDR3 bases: TGTGCCAGCAGCTCCAGGGCAGATAATGGGGCTTACAATGAGCAGTTCTTC.

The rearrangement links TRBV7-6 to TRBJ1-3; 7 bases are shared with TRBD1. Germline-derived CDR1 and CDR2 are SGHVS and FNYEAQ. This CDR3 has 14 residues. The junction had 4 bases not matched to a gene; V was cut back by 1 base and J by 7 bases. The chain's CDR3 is CASSLGQGENTIYF. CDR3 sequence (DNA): TGTGCCAGCAGCTTAGGGCAGGGGGAGAACACCATATATTTT.

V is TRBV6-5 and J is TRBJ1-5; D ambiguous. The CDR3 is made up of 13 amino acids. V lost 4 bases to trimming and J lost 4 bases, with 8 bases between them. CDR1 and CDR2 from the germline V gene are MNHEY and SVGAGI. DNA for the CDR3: TGTGCCAGCAGTTCCACACCGAATCAGCCCCAGCATTTT. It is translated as CASSSTPNQPQHF.

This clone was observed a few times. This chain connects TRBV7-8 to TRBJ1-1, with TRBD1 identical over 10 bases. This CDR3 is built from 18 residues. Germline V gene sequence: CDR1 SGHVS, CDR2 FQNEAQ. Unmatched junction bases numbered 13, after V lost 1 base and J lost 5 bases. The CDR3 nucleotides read TGTGCCAGCAGCTTAGACCGGGACAGGGGTATACTGCGGACTGAAGCTTTCTTT. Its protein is CASSLDRDRGILRTEAFF. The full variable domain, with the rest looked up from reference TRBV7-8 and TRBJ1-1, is GAGVSQSPRYKVAKRGQDVALRCDPISGHVSLFWYQQALGQGPEFLTYFQNEAQLDKSGLPSDRFFAERPEGSVSTLKIQRTQQEDSAVYLCASSLDRDRGILRTEAFFGQGTRLTVV.

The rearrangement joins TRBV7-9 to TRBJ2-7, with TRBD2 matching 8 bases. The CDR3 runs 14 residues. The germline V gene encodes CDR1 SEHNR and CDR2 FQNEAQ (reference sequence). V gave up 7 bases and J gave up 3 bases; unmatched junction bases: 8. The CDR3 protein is CASTPGGNGYEQYF. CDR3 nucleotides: TGTGCCAGCACCCCGGGGGGGAACGGCTACGAGCAGTACTTC. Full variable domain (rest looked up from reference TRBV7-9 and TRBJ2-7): DTGVSQNPRHKITKRGQNVTFRCDPISEHNRLYWYRQTLGQGPEFLTYFQNEAQLEKSRLLSDRFSAERPKGSFSTLEIQRTEQGDSAMYLCASTPGGNGYEQYFGPGTRLTVT.

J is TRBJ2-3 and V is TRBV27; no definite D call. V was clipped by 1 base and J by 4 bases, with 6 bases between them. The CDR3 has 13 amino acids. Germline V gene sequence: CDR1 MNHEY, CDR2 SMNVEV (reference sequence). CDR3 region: CASSLYSADTQYF. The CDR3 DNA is TGTGCCAGCAGTTTATATTCCGCAGATACGCAGTATTTT.

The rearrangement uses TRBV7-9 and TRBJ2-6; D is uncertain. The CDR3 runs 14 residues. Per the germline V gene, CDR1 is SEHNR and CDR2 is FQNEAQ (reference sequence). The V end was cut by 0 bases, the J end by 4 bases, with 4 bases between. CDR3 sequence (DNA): TGTGCCAGCAGCTTAGCGCGGGGGGCCAACGTCCTGACTTTC. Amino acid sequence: CASSLARGANVLTF.

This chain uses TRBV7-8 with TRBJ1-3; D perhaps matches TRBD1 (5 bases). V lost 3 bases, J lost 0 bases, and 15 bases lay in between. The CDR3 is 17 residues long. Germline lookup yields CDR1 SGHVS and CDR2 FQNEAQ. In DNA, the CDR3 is TGTGCCAGCAGCTTGATACGACAGTCCAGCTCTGGAAACACCATATATTTT. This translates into CASSLIRQSSSGNTIYF.

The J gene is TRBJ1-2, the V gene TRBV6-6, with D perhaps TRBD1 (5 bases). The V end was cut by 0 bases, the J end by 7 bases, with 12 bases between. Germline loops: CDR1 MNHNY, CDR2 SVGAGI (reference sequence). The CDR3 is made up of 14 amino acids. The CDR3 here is CASSYSKQGLGYTF. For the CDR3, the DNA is TGTGCCAGCAGTTACTCGAAGCAGGGACTTGGCTACACCTTC.

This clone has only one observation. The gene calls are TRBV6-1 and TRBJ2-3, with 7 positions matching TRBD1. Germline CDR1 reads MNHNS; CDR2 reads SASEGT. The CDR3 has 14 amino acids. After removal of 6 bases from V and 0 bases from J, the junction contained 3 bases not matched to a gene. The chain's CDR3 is CASRTTGSTDTQYF. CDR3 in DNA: TGTGCCAGCAGGACGACAGGGAGCACAGATACGCAGTATTTT.

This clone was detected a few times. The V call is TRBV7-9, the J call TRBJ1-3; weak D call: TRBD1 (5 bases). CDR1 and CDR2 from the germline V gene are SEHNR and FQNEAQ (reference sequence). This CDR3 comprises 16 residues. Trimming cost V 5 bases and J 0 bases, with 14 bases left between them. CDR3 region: CASSPWTKNSGNTIYF. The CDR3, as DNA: TGTGCCAGCAGCCCGTGGACAAAGAACTCTGGAAACACCATATATTTT.

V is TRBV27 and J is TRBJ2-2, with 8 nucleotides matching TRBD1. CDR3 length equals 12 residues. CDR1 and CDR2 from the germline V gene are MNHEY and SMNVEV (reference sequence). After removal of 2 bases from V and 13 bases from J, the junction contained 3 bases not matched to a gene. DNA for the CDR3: TGTGCCAGCAGTTTAGGACAGGGAGGGCTGTTTTTT. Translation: CASSLGQGGLFF.

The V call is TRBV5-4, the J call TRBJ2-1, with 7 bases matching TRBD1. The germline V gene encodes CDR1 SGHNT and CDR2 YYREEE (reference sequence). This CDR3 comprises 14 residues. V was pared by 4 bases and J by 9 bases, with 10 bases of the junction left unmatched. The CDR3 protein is CASSGMGQRGEQFF. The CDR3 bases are TGTGCCAGCAGCGGAATGGGACAGAGAGGTGAGCAGTTCTTC.

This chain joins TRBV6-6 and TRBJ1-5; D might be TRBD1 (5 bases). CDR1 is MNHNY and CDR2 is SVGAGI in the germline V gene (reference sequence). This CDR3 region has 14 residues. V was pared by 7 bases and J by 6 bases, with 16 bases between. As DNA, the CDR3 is TGTGCCAGCACCCGATGGGGGGAGGCTCAGCCCCAGCATTTT. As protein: CASTRWGEAQPQHF.

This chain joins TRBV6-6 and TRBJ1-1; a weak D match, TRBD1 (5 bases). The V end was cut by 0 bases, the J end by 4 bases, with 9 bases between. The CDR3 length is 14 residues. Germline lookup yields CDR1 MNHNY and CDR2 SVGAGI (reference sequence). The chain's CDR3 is CASSYSLGGTEAFF. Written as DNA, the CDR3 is TGTGCCAGCAGTTACTCCCTGGGGGGCACTGAAGCTTTCTTT.

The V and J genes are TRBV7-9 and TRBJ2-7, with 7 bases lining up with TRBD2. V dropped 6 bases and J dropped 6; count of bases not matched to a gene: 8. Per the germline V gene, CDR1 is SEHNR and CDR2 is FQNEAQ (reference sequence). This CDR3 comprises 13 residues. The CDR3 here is CASSGEGRGEQYF. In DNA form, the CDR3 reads TGTGCCAGCAGTGGGGAGGGGAGAGGCGAGCAGTACTTC. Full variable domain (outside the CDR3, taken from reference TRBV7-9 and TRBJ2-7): DTGVSQNPRHKITKRGQNVTFRCDPISEHNRLYWYRQTLGQGPEFLTYFQNEAQLEKSRLLSDRFSAERPKGSFSTLEIQRTEQGDSAMYLCASSGEGRGEQYFGPGTRLTVT.

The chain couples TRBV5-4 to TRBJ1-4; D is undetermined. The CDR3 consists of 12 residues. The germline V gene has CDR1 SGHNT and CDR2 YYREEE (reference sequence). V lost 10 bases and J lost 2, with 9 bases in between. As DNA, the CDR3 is TGTGCCGGGTGGGCCACTAATGAAAAACTGTTTTTT. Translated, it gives CAGWATNEKLFF.